This T cell receptor (beta chain) was found in a study of cytomegalovirus exposure and HLA in healthy donors listed by TCRdb under 2017. Study-level background: An earlier analysis of fewer than 750 of the donors reported approximately 280 Gb of sequence data and some 110 million unique TCR beta sequences obtained from 180 million or so T cells. Around 330 gigabases of sequencing data and about 92 million unique TCR sequences made up an early release that covered fewer than 650 HLA-typed donors. Of the approximately 400 genotyped donors, roughly 85% fell in the genetic ancestry cluster associated with self-reported Caucasian donors. The study was designed to test whether signatures of past pathogen exposure could be identified by cataloging public T cell receptors. The study profiled the T cell repertoires of under 850 subjects by immunosequencing and related them to cytomegalovirus serostatus. In addition to the first cohort of about 650 subjects, a separate validation cohort of some 120 different subjects was used. High-throughput TCR immunosequencing, statistical association of individual TCRs with disease status, and machine learning were combined to predict cytomegalovirus infection status. A later analysis re-examined previously published TCR beta repertoires from more than 600 donors and added high-resolution HLA genotyping to investigate patterns of TCR occurrence. The later analysis used no new phenotypic data to find candidate immune exposures, relying instead on TCR beta sequences and their occurrence across donors. To decide whether each TCR beta V gene segment behaved as functional or pseudogenic, an earlier analysis of approximately 600 of the donors relied on high-throughput TCR beta sequencing. Donor age, sex, ethnicity and CMV serostatus were compiled together with the repertoire data. A later genetic analysis used genome-wide SNP genotypes for about three fifths of the roughly 700 donors, treating that subset as a discovery cohort. All discovery cohort repertoires had been generated on a single sequencing platform. Class I and class II HLA loci were covered by the typing at four-digit resolution. The number of donors typed differed by locus, with 629-630 for A, B, C, DRB1 and DQB1, roughly 520 for DQA1, 600 to 610 for DPA1, and around 450 for DPB1. Because of strong linkage in the cohort, roughly five DR-DQ haplotypes were treated as single units for association and clustering. On average, around 240,000 unique TCR beta nucleotide sequences were sequenced per donor among fewer than 500 genotyped donors of the cohort, with roughly 19% of those sequences being non-productive. Results and caveats for the whole study, not just this receptor: Compared with equally common non-associated chains, HLA-associated TCR beta chains in a later analysis were more clonally expanded and had lower generation probabilities. In an earlier analysis of roughly 500 of the donors, most TCR beta V segments appeared in productive rearrangements about 87% or about 30% of the time, broadly matching IMGT annotations. A later analysis reported that several top co-occurrence clusters appeared linked to parvovirus B19, influenza, CMV and Epstein-Barr virus. Only TCR beta chains were sequenced in this cohort, and the absence of alpha or paired-chain data limited detectable features. The classifier was reported to diagnose cytomegalovirus status with high specificity and sensitivity in both the original and validation cohorts. Because counts were too low, roughly 18 rarely observed V segments, including chromosome 9 orphons, were left out of the earlier analysis of some 600 of the donors. Most CMV-associated TCR beta chains appeared to be HLA-restricted in a later analysis, and the HLA associations seemed to be driven largely by CMV exposure. A later analysis found that TCR association rates varied across HLA loci, with DRB1 alleles showing the most associated TCRs and HLA-C alleles the fewest. A further reported finding was that TCR beta sequences accurately predicted the HLA-A and HLA-B alleles for most subjects in the first cohort. For the cohort, immune exposure information was limited to CMV serostatus. Presence/absence analyses assumed roughly uniform sequencing depth across donors, an assumption that may not hold. An association between a missense DCLRE1C variant and V-gene and J-gene trimming of TCR beta chains was found in a later genetic analysis and replicated in an independent cohort. In vitro tests confirmed that a few of the cytomegalovirus-associated TCR beta chains recognize cytomegalovirus antigens. Across donors, most TCR sequences were observed very rarely, whereas some public TCRs were present in many individuals. When HLA alleles, especially DR and DQ, strongly co-occurred, attributing TCR associations to individual alleles was difficult. Because some donors lacked HLA typing at each locus, the association tests relied only on the typed subset. A later genetic analysis reported fewer N-insertions in productive TCRs among donors in an Asian-associated ancestry cluster than the roughly 640-donor mean. Linkage disequilibrium might explain the correlated functional status among segregating V segments, but an unknown experimental factor could not be ruled out. A cluster of highly shared sequence variants was judged likely to be a technical artifact of the sequencing pipeline. A later analysis associated some 17,000 TCR beta sequences with specific HLA alleles at a false discovery rate of 0.05. According to the authors, the approach could potentially be generalized to other disease states and immunological phenotypes. A total of fewer than 200 TCR beta chains were listed by the study as associated with cytomegalovirus. Because the 87-base-pair reads could not distinguish some IMGT-functional V segments, including TRBV6-2 and TRBV6-3, those segments were excluded.

The cohort comprised 550 to 700 healthy bone marrow donors. All cohort members were sampled while nominally healthy, although unrecorded immune exposures were likely present. The donor was CMV seronegative and belonged to the group of under 400 seronegative cohort members. A peripheral blood sample was collected from each donor, and TCR beta sequencing was performed on peripheral blood mononuclear cells. The Qiagen DNeasy Blood Extraction Kit was used to extract genomic DNA from the blood cell samples. This clone was seen only a few times. It has no known antigen specificity. Base qualities are missing; no much larger clone stands one base away. The CDR3 goes from the cysteine to the phenylalanine over 15 residues. Just CDR3 DNA is preserved here, 45 bases in frame from base 1. V and J are trimmed by 4 bases and 3 bases, and the gene matches miss 7 bases of the junction. Per the germline V gene, SGHTA is the CDR1 and FQGNSA is the CDR2.

The library was made by the immunoSEQ multiplex PCR assay. A mixture of 60 forward primers for TCR Vbeta segments and 13 reverse primers for TCR Jbeta segments was used in the multiplex PCR. A multiplex PCR assay on genomic DNA amplified the CDR3 region of rearranged TCR beta genes. Amplified TCR beta libraries were sequenced as 87-base-pair reads on the Illumina HiSeq System. In the paper's pipeline: A later analysis tallied around 87 million unique TCR beta chains across the 700 or so repertoires, and about 10 million of those chains were shared by two or more donors. Raw reads were error-corrected and collapsed into unique sequences with a nearest-neighbor algorithm that merged closely related sequences to remove PCR and sequencing errors. Alignment of CDR3 sequences to IMGT reference sequences was used to assign V, D and J gene segments. For a sequence to be retained, a match of at least six nucleotides to both a V gene segment and a J gene segment was required. Rearrangements were classified as productive when the CDR3 lacked stop codons and remained in frame with V and J, and all other rearrangements were classified as non-productive. Following IMGT convention, CDR3 was defined as the stretch from the second conserved V-encoded cysteine to the conserved J-encoded phenylalanine. The earlier analysis of about 500 of the donors excluded sequences that lacked an unambiguous match to a single V gene segment. An earlier analysis of 587 of the donors classified V segments as functional when productive rearrangements were above 56.7% and as segregating when the standard deviation between donors was above 5%. A statistical classification framework was built for diagnosing cytomegalovirus status from the catalog of TCR beta chain sequences. A later analysis assigned V and J genes by comparing TCR nucleotide sequences with IMGT/GENE-DB human TR gene sequences. The TCRdist pipeline was used in a later analysis to assign CDR3 sequences and most-parsimonious VDJ recombination scenarios. In a later analysis, each TCR beta chain was defined by its CDR3 amino acid sequence together with its V-gene family, and reads lacking a unique V-gene family were excluded. A later analysis removed 500 to 650 highly shared, low-generation-probability nucleotide sequences to deal with suspected cross-contamination and a sequencing artifact. For each public chain, a later analysis derived a clonal expansion index from normalized ranks of inferred template counts within each repertoire. In a later analysis, generation probabilities were computed with a VDJ recombination model fitted to out-of-frame rearrangements, and the resulting probabilities were checked against IGoR. Hypergeometric tests were used in a later analysis to score TCR-TCR, TCR-HLA and TCR-CMV co-occurrence, with a repertoire-size bias correction applied to the TCR pairs. False discovery rates were estimated in a later analysis by permuting HLA or CMV assignments 20 times. A later analysis grouped co-occurring TCRs with DBSCAN, adding TCRdist sequence similarity when clustering within HLA-allele-positive subsets. Repertoires with fewer than 30,000 or more than 120,000 public chains, plus five repertoires with anomalous nucleotide sharing, were excluded from co-occurrence clustering. In its TCRdb copy, this immuneACCESS table keeps in-frame sequences only and misses some clones. Where compared with another copy, unresolved V genes explain less than half of these, and the others have no known cause. That table is the source of V, J and clone size, and D and trimming were worked out from the DNA. This sample comprises roughly 180,000 clones, 70% to 80% of them detected only once. Roughly 1.3% of the sample is taken by the ten largest.

The receptor was isolated from a young man in good health and CMV-seronegative. In this chain, TRBV7-2 is recombined with TRBJ1-2; TRBD1 matches 8 bases in the middle. Sequencing was performed on PBMCs. CDR3 protein: CASSSRTGMDYGYTF. The nucleotides read TGTGCCAGCAGCTCAAGGACAGGGATGGACTATGGCTACACCTTC.